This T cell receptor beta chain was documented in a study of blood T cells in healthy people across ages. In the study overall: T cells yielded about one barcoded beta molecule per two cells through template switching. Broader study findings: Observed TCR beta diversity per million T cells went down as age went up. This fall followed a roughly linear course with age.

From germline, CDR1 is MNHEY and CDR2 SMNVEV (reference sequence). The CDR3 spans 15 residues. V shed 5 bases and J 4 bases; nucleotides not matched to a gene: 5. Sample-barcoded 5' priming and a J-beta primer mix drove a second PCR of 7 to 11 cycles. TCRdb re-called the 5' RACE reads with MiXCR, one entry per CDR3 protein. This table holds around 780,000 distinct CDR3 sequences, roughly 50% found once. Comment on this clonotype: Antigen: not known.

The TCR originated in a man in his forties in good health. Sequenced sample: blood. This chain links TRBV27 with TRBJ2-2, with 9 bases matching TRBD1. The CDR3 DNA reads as TGTGCCAGCAGTGCGGTGACAGGGGGCACCGGGGAGCTGTTTTTT. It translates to CASSAVTGGTGELFF.